This is a list of T cell receptor beta chains from one sample in a study of T-cell reconstitution after alpha-beta-depleted transplantation in children. TCRdb itself ran the PCR reads through MiXCR, one entry per CDR3 protein. The sample gives about 420,000 distinct CDR3 sequences, around 15% of which show up once; less than 30% is in the top ten. Here the sequenced sample was PBMCs, mostly from graft donor cells, taken 360 days after TCRalphabeta/CD19-depleted stem cell transplant. These receptors originate from a boy in the first two years of life who had a stem cell transplant for Wiskott-Aldrich syndrome, so the T cells may come from the graft donor. Each CDR3 is given with its conserved first and last residue. The D gene is left open where the match is weak. The size of a clone is reported for some rows only, either as once, few or many, or as a class for expanded clones.

clone size | J gene | V gene | D gene | CDR3 DNA | CDR3 protein
. | TRBJ2-6 | TRBV7-2 | . | TGTGCCAGCAGCTTAGAACAGTACGCCAACGTCCTGACTTTC | CASSLEQYANVLTF
. | TRBJ2-1 | TRBV2 | TRBD2 | TGTGCCAGCAGTGATAGGAGCGGGGTATTGGTTGAGCAGTTCTTC | CASSDRSGVLVEQFF
few | TRBJ2-2 | TRBV24-1 | . | TGTGCCACCAGTTCTGCAACCGGGGAGCTGTTTTTT | CATSSATGELFF
. | TRBJ2-5 | TRBV28 | . | TGTGCCAGCAGTTTTGAGCGGATAAGGGTCCACCAAGAGACCCAGTACTTC | CASSFERIRVHQETQYF
few | TRBJ2-1 | TRBV11-2 | TRBD2 | TGTGCCAGCAGCCCCCGGACTAGCAAAAGCTCCTACAATGAGCAGTTCTTC | CASSPRTSKSSYNEQFF
few | TRBJ2-3 | TRBV3-1 | TRBD2 | TGTGCCAGCAGCCCCAAGAGACGACTAGCGGTTAACACAGATACGCAGTATTTT | CASSPKRRLAVNTDTQYF
. | TRBJ2-5 | TRBV12-3/TRBV12-4 | . | TGTGCCAGCAGTTTCTGGACTGAGGAGACCCAGTACTTC | CASSFWTEETQYF
few | TRBJ2-7 | TRBV6-1 | TRBD1 | TGTGCCAGCAGTAGGCGACTTACAGGGGGACCCTACAACGAGCAGTACTTC | CASSRRLTGGPYNEQYF
. | TRBJ2-7 | TRBV12-3/TRBV12-4 | . | TGTGCCAGCAGTCTTAGGGGACTCCCCTTCTACGAGCAGTACTTC | CASSLRGLPFYEQYF
many | TRBJ2-7 | TRBV10-3 | TRBD1 | TGTGCCACGAAGGACAGGGGGTACGAGCAGTACTTC | CATKDRGYEQYF
. | TRBJ2-7 | TRBV6-2/TRBV6-3 | TRBD1 | TGTGCCAGCAGCCGTGCGGTCGGGACAGGGACCTACGAGCAGTACTTC | CASSRAVGTGTYEQYF
many | TRBJ2-7 | TRBV15 | . | TGTGCCACCAGCAGAGATCCCCGGGCCTCCTACGAGCAGTACTTC | CATSRDPRASYEQYF
. | TRBJ2-7 | TRBV4-1 | . | TGCGCCAGCAGCCTTCGGGACCGGGCGACGGAGCAGTACTTC | CASSLRDRATEQYF
few | TRBJ2-7 | TRBV12-3/TRBV12-4 | . | TGTGCCAGCAGGGTTTTCGGGAGCTCCTACGAGCAGTACTTC | CASRVFGSSYEQYF
. | TRBJ2-5 | TRBV15 | TRBD2 | TGTGCCACCAGCAGAGATTGGGACTACCTCCAAGAGACCCAGTACTTC | CATSRDWDYLQETQYF
. | TRBJ2-1 | TRBV20-1 | . | TGCAGTGCTAGGCGCGGACTCTACAATGAGCAGTTCTTC | CSARRGLYNEQFF
. | TRBJ2-7 | TRBV20-1 | . | TGCAGTGCTAGTAAGGAGGGGGTATTTCCTTACGAGCAGTACTTC | CSASKEGVFPYEQYF
. | TRBJ2-1 | TRBV24-1 | . | TGTGCCACCAGTGATTTATCGGCGGACAGCTCCTACAATGAGCAGTTCTTC | CATSDLSADSSYNEQFF
few | TRBJ2-5 | TRBV7-9 | . | TGTGCCAGCAGCTTGATTACAGCCCAAGAGACCCAGTACTTC | CASSLITAQETQYF
few | TRBJ2-1 | TRBV24-1 | TRBD2 | TGTGCCACCAGTGATTATGGTACGGGCGGGAGGGCTGATGAGCAGTTCTTC | CATSDYGTGGRADEQFF
. | TRBJ2-1 | TRBV12-5 | . | TGTGCTAGTGGTTTGGTGGGCAACCTGGGAGAGCAGTTCTTC | CASGLVGNLGEQFF
few | TRBJ1-1 | TRBV10-2 | . | TGCGCCAGCAGTGAGTCCTGGGACACTGAAGCTTTCTTT | CASSESWDTEAFF
. | TRBJ2-1 | TRBV7-2 | TRBD1 | TGTGCCAGCAGCTTAAGTTTTGGACAGGGGGCCCACAATGAGCAGTTCTTC | CASSLSFGQGAHNEQFF
few | TRBJ2-2 | TRBV3-1 | TRBD1 | TGTGCCAGCAGCCAACCCGGGACAGGGACCGGGGAGCTGTTTTTT | CASSQPGTGTGELFF
. | TRBJ2-3 | TRBV10-3 | . | TGTGCCATCAGGCCGACTGGTTCTGGGGTCACAGATACGCAGTATTTT | CAIRPTGSGVTDTQYF
. | TRBJ1-6 | TRBV6-5 | . | TGTGCCAGCAGTTACGGTCCAGGGCTGAATTCACCCCTCCACTTT | CASSYGPGLNSPLHF
. | TRBJ2-5 | TRBV18 | . | TGTGCCAGCTCACCAATGCCGTTCCAAGAGACCCAGTACTTC | CASSPMPFQETQYF
few | TRBJ2-1 | TRBV12-5 | . | TGTGCTAGTGGTTCGGGCGCGTCGCAGTTCTTC | CASGSGASQFF
. | TRBJ1-2 | TRBV7-6 | . | TGTGCCAGCAGCTTAATCCCAGACTATGGCTACACCTTC | CASSLIPDYGYTF
. | TRBJ2-7 | TRBV5-6 | . | TGTGCCAGCAGCTTGACGCTTATCGTTTCCTACGAGCAGTACTTC | CASSLTLIVSYEQYF
few | TRBJ1-2 | TRBV12-3/TRBV12-4 | . | TGTGCCAGCAGTTTAAGGCTCGGAAGAGGCTACACCTTC | CASSLRLGRGYTF
few | TRBJ1-2 | TRBV9 | . | . | CASSVGQGTISF
. | TRBJ2-1 | TRBV15 | TRBD1 | TGTGCCACCAGCAGAGATAGCCCCACAGGGGGGATGCGGGTTCAGTCCTACAATGAGCAGTTCTTC | CATSRDSPTGGMRVQSYNEQFF
few | TRBJ2-3 | TRBV24-1 | . | TGTGCCACCAGTGATCCCGGGAGGGGGCCGGCAGATACGCAGTATTTT | CATSDPGRGPADTQYF
. | TRBJ2-2 | TRBV6-2/TRBV6-3 | . | TGTGCCAGCCTCCTCTCGGGAGCGGACACCGGGGAGCTGTTTTTT | CASLLSGADTGELFF
few | TRBJ2-2 | TRBV5-1 | . | TGCGCCAGCAGCGACAGGACCACCGGGGAGCTGTTTTTT | CASSDRTTGELFF
many | TRBJ2-1 | TRBV3-1 | . | TGTGCCAGCAGCCAAGTACCCGAGAATGAGCAGTTCTTC | CASSQVPENEQFF
. | TRBJ2-5 | TRBV7-9 | . | TGTGCCAGCAGCTTAGTCGGGACTGAGACCCAGTACTTC | CASSLVGTETQYF
. | TRBJ2-5 | TRBV30 | . | TGTGCCTGGAGTGTTAGGTTCCAAGAGACCCAGTACTTC | CAWSVRFQETQYF
. | TRBJ2-3 | TRBV3-1 | . | TGTGCCAGCAGCCAAGTAGCATCATCGTACAGGTTCACAGATACGCAGTATTTT | CASSQVASSYRFTDTQYF
. | TRBJ1-1 | TRBV6-2/TRBV6-3 | . | TGTGCCAGCAGTTACGGCCTAGCTTTCTTT | CASSYGLAFF